This TCR beta chain appears in the sequencing data of a study of technical replicates of blood from a few donors. Generated by immunoSEQ multiplex PCR, the TCRdb table keeps only in-frame clones and is missing some. The data contain around 76,000 clones, about 91% of them singletons. The germline V gene has CDR1 SNHLY and CDR2 FYNNEI. The CDR3 covers 14 residues. J lost 3 bases, V lost 5 bases, and 4 bases had no gene match. This clonotype was obtained from a human donor in good health. The genes are TRBV2 and TRBJ2-3, with 8 bases fitting TRBD2. The specimen was T cells isolated from PBMCs. In DNA form, the CDR3 reads TGTGCCAGCAGTAGCGGGAGTGAGACAGATACGCAGTATTTT. This gives the protein CASSSGSETDTQYF.